This T cell receptor (beta chain) was identified during a study of blood T cell repertoires in COVID-19. About the research overall: Whether acute or convalescent, the COVID-19 samples came from the United States, Italy and Spain.

Under the authors' procedure: Amplification from reference gene primers served as the basis for estimated nucleated cell counts. The protocol was immunoSEQ multiplex PCR, while the TCRdb copy is restricted to in-frame clones and leaves out a portion. V, J and clone size were drawn from that table, and D and trimming were deduced from the DNA. The data show about 240,000 clones, around 84% seen once. This CDR3 is built from 14 residues. With 4 bases removed from V and 5 bases from J, the gap between germline ends came to 14 bases. Per the germline V gene, CDR1 is LNHDA and CDR2 is SQIVND (reference sequence).

The source material was peripheral blood. This sequence originates from a woman aged 18-35 years with acute or convalescent COVID-19. The chain carries TRBV19 and TRBJ2-5, with a weak D call TRBD1 (7 bases). CDR3: CASSSGQAGETQYF. Written as DNA, the CDR3 is TGTGCCAGTAGTAGCGGACAGGCGGGGGAGACCCAGTACTTC.